This entry concerns a single T cell receptor beta chain. Its target is unknown. Other DNA sequences in this specimen translate into the identical CDR3. This entry is derived from a study of shared clonotypes between healthy human individuals. Study observations and caveats: Naive subsets generally had larger estimated richness than memory subsets. Rarefaction indicated that sorted-subset sequencing remained incomplete although depth was large.

TCRdb keeps only in-frame clones here, not all; method: immunoSEQ multiplex PCR. The repertoire has approximately 1.9 million clones, 85% to 95% of them found once; the top ten carry about 1.7%. The ends were cut back, 1 base at V and 1 base at J, with 5 bases in the middle. This CDR3 contains 14 residues. The germline gives CDR1 SEHNR, CDR2 FQNEAQ (reference sequence). Naive CD8 cells, CD45RO-negative and positively selected for CCR7, excluded terminally differentiated effector memory CD45RA+ cells. This TCR came from a man younger than 30 in good health. Some clones in this sample may be carry-over from other donors' samples. The specimen was naive CD8+ T cells from PBMCs. The chain combines TRBV7-9 with TRBJ1-5; no clear D gene. The CDR3, as DNA: TGTGCCAGCAGCTTAGGCCAGAGCAATCAGCCCCAGCATTTT. Translating it yields CASSLGQSNQPQHF.